This is a list of T cell receptor beta chains from one sample in a study of OX40 agonist ivuxolimab in advanced cancers. Clones were sequenced by immunoSEQ multiplex PCR, and TCRdb holds only the in-frame ones, with some missing. This sample carries 23,000 or so clones, 75% to 85% of them seen once, and the ten largest clones take approximately 8.5%. Sample: CD4+ or CD8+ T cells sorted from blood, taken in a trial of the OX40 agonist ivuxolimab. All receptors come from an adult with an advanced solid tumor such as melanoma, head and neck, liver or kidney cancer. The CDR3 runs from the conserved cysteine through the conserved F or W. D genes are given only for firm matches. The size of a clone is reported for some rows only, either as once, few or many, or as a class for expanded clones.

j_gene	v_gene	d_gene	abundance	CDR3aa	CDR3nt
TRBJ2-7	TRBV18	TRBD1	.	CASSDPLPEDRVGYEQYF	TGTGCCAGCTCAGACCCCCTCCCCGAAGACAGGGTTGGCTACGAGCAGTACTTC
TRBJ1-2	TRBV6-5	TRBD1	.	CASSYSTGAYGYTF	TGTGCCAGCAGTTACTCGACAGGGGCTTATGGCTACACCTTC
TRBJ1-2	TRBV6-6	.	.	CASSRTGKGYGYTF	TGTGCCAGCAGTCGCACAGGGAAGGGGTATGGCTACACCTTC
TRBJ1-4	TRBV9	TRBD1	once	CASSVGQGAQKLFF	TGTGCCAGCAGCGTAGGACAGGGAGCTCAAAAACTGTTTTTT
TRBJ2-2	TRBV6-5	.	.	CASSFSPTGELFF	TGTGCCAGCAGTTTTTCTCCAACCGGGGAGCTGTTTTTT
TRBJ1-1	TRBV6-6	.	.	CASSSGTEAFF	TGTGCCAGCAGTTCCGGGACTGAAGCTTTCTTT
TRBJ2-7	TRBV7-9	.	.	CASSPPAYSGQYF	TGTGCCAGCAGCCCGCCCGCCTACTCTGGGCAGTACTTC
TRBJ2-1	TRBV7-9	TRBD2	few	CASTPPSGDEQFF	TGTGCCAGCACCCCACCCAGCGGGGATGAGCAGTTCTTC
TRBJ2-1	TRBV5-6	.	few	CASSGTPTYNEQFF	TGTGCCAGCAGCGGGACTCCTACCTACAATGAGCAGTTCTTC
TRBJ1-2	TRBV10-3	.	medium-sized	CAISGDIGYGYTF	TGTGCCATCAGTGGGGATATCGGCTATGGCTACACCTTC
TRBJ2-1	TRBV11-2	TRBD2	.	CASSFLGLAGVDEQFF	TGTGCCAGCAGCTTTCTGGGACTAGCGGGGGTCGATGAGCAGTTCTTC
TRBJ2-3	TRBV5-6	TRBD1	.	CASSEGQSTDTQYF	TGTGCCAGCAGCGAGGGACAGAGCACAGATACGCAGTATTTT
TRBJ2-5	TRBV5-5	.	.	CASSLLGETQYF	TGTGCCAGCAGCTTGTTAGGCGAGACCCAGTACTTC
TRBJ1-1	TRBV11-2	.	few	CASSSMPTEAFF	TGTGCCAGCAGCTCAATGCCCACTGAAGCTTTCTTT
TRBJ1-1	TRBV19	.	.	CASSIGLEGPINTEAFF	TGTGCCAGTAGTATAGGGCTTGAGGGTCCTATAAACACTGAAGCTTTCTTT
TRBJ1-5	TRBV9	.	.	CASSAKPQGQPQHF	TGTGCCAGCAGCGCGAAACCCCAAGGACAGCCCCAGCATTTT
TRBJ1-6	TRBV6-5	.	.	CASRGGGSGSPLHF	TGTGCCAGCAGGGGTGGCGGGTCTGGTTCACCCCTCCACTTT
TRBJ1-1	TRBV7-8	.	medium-sized	CASSPGASTEAFF	TGTGCCAGCAGCCCCGGGGCTAGCACTGAAGCTTTCTTT
TRBJ1-5	TRBV4-2	TRBD1	.	CASSQVGTGGAGQPQHF	TGTGCCAGCAGCCAAGTAGGTACAGGGGGCGCGGGTCAGCCCCAGCATTTT
TRBJ2-7	TRBV10-3	.	.	CAISDRYEQYF	TGTGCCATCAGTGACCGGTACGAGCAGTACTTC
TRBJ1-1	TRBV4-1	TRBD1	.	CASRGQPNQNTEAFF	TGCGCCAGCAGGGGACAGCCAAATCAGAACACTGAAGCTTTCTTT
TRBJ1-5	TRBV7-2	TRBD1	.	CASSLAGQGSNQPQHF	TGTGCCAGCAGCTTAGCGGGACAGGGCAGCAATCAGCCCCAGCATTTT
TRBJ1-5	TRBV9	.	.	CASSVGGGLNQPQHF	TGTGCCAGCAGCGTAGGAGGGGGTCTCAATCAGCCCCAGCATTTT
TRBJ2-3	TRBV27	TRBD1	.	CASSLLWGQGIFRDTQYF	TGTGCCAGCAGTTTATTGTGGGGACAGGGGATTTTTAGGGATACGCAGTATTTT
TRBJ1-3	TRBV27	.	.	CASSSHYNSGNTIYF	TGTGCCAGCAGTTCCCATTACAACTCTGGAAACACCATATATTTT
TRBJ2-7	TRBV9	.	.	CASSSPQGQEQYF	TGTGCCAGCAGCTCGCCCCAGGGGCAAGAGCAGTACTTC
TRBJ2-7	TRBV27	TRBD2	once	CASSWGGVTYEQYF	TGTGCCAGCAGTTGGGGAGGGGTGACCTACGAGCAGTACTTC
TRBJ2-3	TRBV5-6	.	.	CASTGGTDTQYF	TGTGCCAGCACCGGGGGCACAGATACGCAGTATTTT
TRBJ2-2	TRBV10-2	TRBD2	.	CASSERREGTGELFF	TGCGCCAGCAGTGAAAGAAGGGAGGGGACCGGGGAGCTGTTTTTT
TRBJ1-4	TRBV6-5	.	.	CASSYNVATTNEKLFF	TGTGCCAGCAGTTACAACGTAGCTACTACAAATGAAAAACTGTTTTTT
TRBJ2-2	TRBV6-4	.	.	CASSGTNTGELFF	TGTGCCAGCAGTGGGACAAACACCGGGGAGCTGTTTTTT
TRBJ2-1	TRBV9	.	.	CASSVVQHEQFF	TGTGCCAGCAGCGTAGTTCAGCATGAGCAGTTCTTC
TRBJ2-2	TRBV19	.	.	CAVVVGGRGELFF	TGTGCCGTTGTTGTTGGGGGGCGGGGGGAGCTGTTTTTT
TRBJ1-4	TRBV4-2	.	few	CASSQASLRRRGEKLFF	TGTGCCAGCAGCCAAGCCTCTCTAAGGCGCAGGGGAGAAAAACTGTTTTTT
TRBJ2-7	TRBV7-7	.	.	CASSEGQAYEQYF	TGTGCCAGCAGCGAAGGTCAGGCCTACGAGCAGTACTTC
TRBJ1-5	TRBV12-5	.	.	CASGSGNQPQHF	TGTGCTAGTGGTTCGGGGAATCAGCCCCAGCATTTT
TRBJ2-1	TRBV9	.	.	CASSPGYNEQFF	TGTGCCAGCAGTCCAGGCTACAATGAGCAGTTCTTC
TRBJ1-1	TRBV19	.	.	CASSFLQGTEAFF	TGTGCCAGTAGTTTCCTCCAGGGTACTGAAGCTTTCTTT
TRBJ1-3	TRBV4-1	.	few	CASTEMTGPPAGNTIYF	TGCGCCAGCACTGAGATGACAGGCCCTCCCGCTGGAAACACCATATATTTT
TRBJ1-5	TRBV7-9	.	once	CASSRTGFNQPQHF	TGTGCCAGCAGCCGTACCGGGTTTAATCAGCCCCAGCATTTT
TRBJ2-6	TRBV29-1	.	.	CSVGNAGANVLTF	TGCAGCGTTGGAAACGCTGGGGCCAACGTCCTGACTTTC
TRBJ2-7	TRBV19	TRBD1	once	CASSPDRYEQYF	TGTGCCAGTAGCCCGGACAGGTACGAGCAGTACTTC
TRBJ2-2	TRBV6-5	.	.	CASSYVPGELFF	TGTGCCAGCAGTTACGTCCCCGGGGAGCTGTTTTTT
TRBJ2-7	TRBV29-1	.	.	CSVPGVGSYEQYF	TGCAGCGTTCCTGGGGTGGGCTCCTACGAGCAGTACTTC
TRBJ1-5	TRBV11-3	.	.	CASSLSTGLGRVHQPQHF	TGTGCCAGCAGCTTAAGTACCGGTCTCGGGAGGGTTCATCAGCCCCAGCATTTT
TRBJ2-1	TRBV6-5	TRBD2	once	CASSFGTSGGDEQFF	TGTGCCAGCAGTTTCGGGACTAGCGGGGGTGATGAGCAGTTCTTC
TRBJ2-7	TRBV6-6	.	.	CASSLNRAYEQYF	TGTGCCAGCAGTTTAAACAGGGCCTACGAGCAGTACTTC
TRBJ2-1	TRBV5-5	.	.	CASSLDIFNEQFF	TGTGCCAGCAGCTTAGATATTTTCAATGAGCAGTTCTTC